This entry lists 6 T cell receptor beta chains sequenced from one sample in a study of T-cell memory formation after mild COVID-19. From the 5' RACE reads, TCRdb called clonotypes with MiXCR, one entry per CDR3 protein. The table lists hundreds of thousands of distinct CDR3 sequences, approximately 15% of them singletons. Sample: PBMCs or a T cell subset sorted from them (not recorded which). The receptors derive from a man younger than 35 who had mild COVID-19 (a few samples of this study predate the infection). Cell type and time point are not known.

The rearrangement links TRBV6-6 to TRBJ1-4; D is unclear. The length of the CDR3 is 13 residues. V dropped 0 bases and J dropped 7 bases, with 6 bases sitting between them. CDR1 and CDR2 (germline): MNHNY, SVGAGI (reference sequence). The CDR3, as DNA: TGTGCCAGCAGTTACTCTCCCGGTGAAAAACTGTTTTTT. Translated, it gives CASSYSPGEKLFF.

The CDR3 DNA is TGTGCCAGCAGCTTCGGCCCGCGGGAGACCCAGTACTTC. It specifies CASSFGPRETQYF. The rearrangement links TRBV11-3 to TRBJ2-5, with no clear D. V was trimmed by 3 bases and J by 5 bases, leaving 10 bases between them. This CDR3 contains 13 residues. CDR1 is SGHNT, CDR2 YENEEA, per germline.

In this sample, this clonotype turned up a few times. The chain uses TRBV7-2 and TRBJ2-3, with 7 bases fitting TRBD2. V lost 5 bases and J lost 2; bases outside the gene matches: 4. The CDR3 is 14 amino acids. Germline CDR1 and CDR2: SGHTA and FQGNSA. The CDR3 spells CASSPGLDTDTQYF. The DNA for the CDR3 is TGTGCCAGCAGCCCAGGACTAGACACAGATACGCAGTATTTT.

The genes are TRBV7-9 and TRBJ2-6; possibly TRBD1 or TRBD2 for D (6 bases each). V lost 2 bases and J 1 base, leaving 18 bases between the germline ends. Germline V gene data show CDR1 as SEHNR and CDR2 as FQNEAQ (reference sequence). The CDR3 runs to 19 residues. The CDR3 nucleotides are TGTGCCAGCAGCTTACCCCCTTCGGGGGCGGGGTCTGGGGCCAACGTCCTGACTTTC. As protein: CASSLPPSGAGSGANVLTF.

CDR3 nucleotides: TGTGCCAGCAGCGCGCCCTTGGGGGGACTCACAGATACGCAGTATTTT. Translated: CASSAPLGGLTDTQYF. J is TRBJ2-3 and V is TRBV9; D might be TRBD2 (6 bases). The V end lost 3 bases, the J end lost 2 bases, and 16 bases lay between the germline ends. Germline CDR1 SGDLS, CDR2 YYNGEE. The CDR3 totals 16 residues.

This clonotype was picked up a small number of times. The rearrangement uses TRBV12-3 or TRBV12-4 and TRBJ2-5; D is unclear. Trimming shortened V by 7 bases and J by 5 bases, and 14 bases separated the two germline ends. The CDR3 length is 13 residues. The DNA for the CDR3 is TGTGCCAGCACGCGCCGGACGGAGGAGACCCAGTACTTC. Translated: CASTRRTEETQYF.